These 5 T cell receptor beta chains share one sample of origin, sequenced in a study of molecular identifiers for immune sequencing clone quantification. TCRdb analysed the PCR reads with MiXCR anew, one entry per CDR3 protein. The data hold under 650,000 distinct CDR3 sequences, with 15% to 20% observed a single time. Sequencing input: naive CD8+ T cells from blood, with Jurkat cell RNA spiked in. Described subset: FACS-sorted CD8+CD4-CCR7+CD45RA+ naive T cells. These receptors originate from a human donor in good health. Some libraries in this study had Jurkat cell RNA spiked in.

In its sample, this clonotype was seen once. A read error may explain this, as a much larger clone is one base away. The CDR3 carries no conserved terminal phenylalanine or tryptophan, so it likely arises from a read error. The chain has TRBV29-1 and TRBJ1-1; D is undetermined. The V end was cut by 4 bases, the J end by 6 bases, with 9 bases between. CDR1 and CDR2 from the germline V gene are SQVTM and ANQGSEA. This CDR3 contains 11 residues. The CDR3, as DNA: TGCAGCGTTGGGGAAGGAGCTGAAGCTTTCCTT. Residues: CSVGEGAEAFL.

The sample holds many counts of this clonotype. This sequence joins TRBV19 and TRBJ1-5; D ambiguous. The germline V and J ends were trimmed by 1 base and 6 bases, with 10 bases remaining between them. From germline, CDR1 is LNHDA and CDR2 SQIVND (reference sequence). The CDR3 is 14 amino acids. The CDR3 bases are TGTGCCAGTAGTATAGGTGGGTTCAGTCAGCCCCAGCATTTT. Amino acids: CASSIGGFSQPQHF.

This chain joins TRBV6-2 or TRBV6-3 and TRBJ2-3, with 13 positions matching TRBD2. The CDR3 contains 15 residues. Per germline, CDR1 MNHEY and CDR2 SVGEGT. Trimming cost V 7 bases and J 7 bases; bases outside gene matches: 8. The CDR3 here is CASIRGTSGVHTQYF. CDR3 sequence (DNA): TGTGCCAGCATTCGGGGGACTAGCGGGGTTCATACGCAGTATTTT.

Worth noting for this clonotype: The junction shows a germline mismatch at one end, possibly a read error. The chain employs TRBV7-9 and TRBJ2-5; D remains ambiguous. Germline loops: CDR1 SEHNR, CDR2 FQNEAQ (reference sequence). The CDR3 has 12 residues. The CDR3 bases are TGTACCAGCACCCTTAGGGCCGAGACCCAGTACTTC. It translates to CTSTLRAETQYF.

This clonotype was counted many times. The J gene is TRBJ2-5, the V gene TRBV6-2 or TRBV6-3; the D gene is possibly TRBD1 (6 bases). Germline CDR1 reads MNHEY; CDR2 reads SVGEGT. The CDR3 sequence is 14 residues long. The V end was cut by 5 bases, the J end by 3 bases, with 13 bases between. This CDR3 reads CASSHRDTEETQYF. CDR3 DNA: TGTGCCAGCAGTCACCGGGACACCGAAGAGACCCAGTACTTC.